This TCR beta chain derives from a study of response to subunit inactivated influenza vaccine. Study outcomes and limitations: The authors proposed limited new T cell recruitment per seasonal influenza vaccination.

With respect to this clonotype: Its antigen is unknown.

Using its own MiXCR run on the RT-PCR reads, TCRdb lists one record per CDR3 protein. The sample shows some 640,000 distinct CDR3 sequences, about 15% of them seen only once. This CDR3 contains 15 residues. CDR1 and CDR2 (germline): SGHTA, FQGNSA. V lost 1 base and J lost 5; bases outside the gene matches: 7. V is TRBV7-2 and J is TRBJ2-7; 8 bases agree with TRBD1. This TCR was sampled from a man aged 50 or older who received an inactivated influenza vaccine. The source material was PBMCs from blood, sampled 14 days before vaccination. CDR3 sequence: CASSLVGQGVHEQYF. The CDR3 DNA follows: TGTGCCAGCAGCTTAGTCGGACAGGGTGTGCACGAGCAGTACTTC.